The 25 T cell receptor beta chains below come from one sample, sequenced in a study of T cells in Graves' hyperthyroidism and ophthalmopathy. Amplification targeted TCR beta CDR3 regions from RNA transcripts. Carried out on the TCR CDR3, a first-round RT-PCR used the HTBI primer set. TCRdb re-derived calls from the multiplex PCR reads in MiXCR, one entry per CDR3 protein. The sample has roughly 100,000 distinct CDR3 sequences, approximately 50% seen once. The material sequenced was blood. Source of these receptors: a man aged 35-49 years with Graves' hyperthyroidism.

Comments on this clonotype: Because the CDR3's place on the DNA is in doubt, the DNA is left out and the CDR3 is given as listed by TCRdb. V gene TRBV7-2 combines with J gene TRBJ1-2; TRBD1, the table's D call, lacks a check against the DNA. Per germline, CDR1 SGHTA and CDR2 FQGNSA. The CDR3 adds up to 21 amino acids, both ends counted. This CDR3 reads CASSLPTSDTMSSSSGQGYTF.

As for this clonotype: The missing conserved phenylalanine or tryptophan at the end of this CDR3 makes a read error likely. The gene calls are TRBV2 and TRBJ2-7; 10 bases line up with TRBD2. Losses at the gene ends were 8 bases for V and 8 bases for J; bases not matched to a gene: 15. The CDR3 has 15 residues. Germline V CDR1 and CDR2: SNHLY, FYNNEI. The CDR3 sequence: CASSPPNLAGVQQYL. Written as DNA, the CDR3 is TGTGCCAGCTCACCGCCTAACCTAGCGGGAGTTCAGCAGTACCTC.

The V call is TRBV7-8, the J call TRBJ2-7, with 11 bases aligning to TRBD1. The CDR3 is 14 residues long. CDR1 and CDR2 (germline): SGHVS, FQNEAQ. V dropped 0 bases and J dropped 6; count of bases not matched to a gene: 1. CDR3 sequence (DNA): TGTGCCAGCAGCTTAGCCGGGACAGGGGGCGAGCAGTACTTC. It yields the protein CASSLAGTGGEQYF.

In this sample, this clonotype turned up many times. The chain is built from TRBV7-2 and TRBJ1-1; 9 bases line up with TRBD1. Trimming cost V 5 bases and J 4 bases; bases outside gene matches: 5. The germline V gene has CDR1 SGHTA and CDR2 FQGNSA. The CDR3 loop spans 14 amino acids. This chain's CDR3 is CASSPGTGTTEAFF. Here the CDR3 DNA reads TGTGCCAGCAGCCCGGGGACAGGGACCACTGAAGCTTTCTTT.

The chain uses TRBV5-4 and TRBJ2-7; TRBD2 matches at 7 bases. V lost 1 base to trimming and J lost 0 bases; unmatched junction nucleotides: 7. CDR1 SGHNT and CDR2 YYREEE come from the germline V gene (reference sequence). The CDR3 is made up of 16 amino acids. The CDR3 DNA sequence: TGTGCCAGCAGCTTGTTTAGCGGGTGGAACTCCTACGAGCAGTACTTC. Amino acid sequence: CASSLFSGWNSYEQYF.

A remark on this clonotype: Because it lacks the conserved phenylalanine or tryptophan at the end, this CDR3 is likely a read error. Because the CDR3's place on the DNA is in doubt, the DNA is left out and the CDR3 is given as listed by TCRdb. The chain joins TRBV7-2 to TRBJ2-1; TRBD1 is the table's D call and was not checked against the DNA. The germline gives CDR1 SGHTA, CDR2 FQGNSA. Ends included, the CDR3 has 12 residues. The CDR3 protein is CASSSPKGQLFY.

The J gene is TRBJ1-1, the V gene TRBV10-3; TRBD1 aligns across 7 bases. From germline, CDR1 is ENHRY and CDR2 SYGVKD. This CDR3 has 13 residues. V trimming: 10 bases; J trimming: 5 bases; junction bases outside the gene matches: 10. The CDR3 loop is CATRGTGGTEAFF. The CDR3 region has the DNA TGTGCCACCAGGGGGACGGGGGGGACTGAAGCTTTCTTT.

This clonotype has ten or more counts. The chain links TRBV20-1 to TRBJ1-2; perhaps TRBD1 as D (5 bases). From germline, CDR1 is DFQATT and CDR2 SNEGSKA (reference sequence). V was shortened by 3 bases and J by 5 bases, with 16 bases between the two germline ends. This CDR3 is 14 amino acids long. CDR3 sequence (DNA): TGCAGTGCTAGGGCCGGGACGGCAGCATATGGCTACACCTTC. Its protein is CSARAGTAAYGYTF.

In the case of this clonotype: As the CDR3 is not closed by the conserved phenylalanine or tryptophan, this likely results from a read error. The chain combines TRBV20-1 with TRBJ1-3; no definite D call. Germline V lookup: CDR1 DFQATT, CDR2 SNEGSKA (reference sequence). The CDR3 is made up of 13 amino acids. V was clipped by 3 bases and J by 0 bases, with 6 bases between them. The CDR3 nucleotides read TGCAGTGCTAGGCGCAGCTCTGGAAACACCATATATTCT. It encodes CSARRSSGNTIYS.

The rearrangement uses TRBV19 and TRBJ2-7; 7 bases align to TRBD1. This CDR3 is 12 amino acids long. In germline, CDR1 is LNHDA, CDR2 SQIVND (reference sequence). V lost 5 bases, J lost 3 bases, and 1 base stayed unmatched. This chain's CDR3 is CASSDRDYEQYF. The CDR3 region has the DNA TGTGCCAGTAGTGACAGGGACTACGAGCAGTACTTC.

V is TRBV29-1 and J is TRBJ2-4; 7 bases fit TRBD2. V lost 3 bases and J lost 9; bases outside the gene matches: 5. The germline V gene encodes CDR1 SQVTM and CDR2 ANQGSEA. The CDR3 has 12 residues. The CDR3 DNA sequence: TGCAGCGTTGAGGGGGGGGGTGGCATTCAGTACTTC. Translated, it gives CSVEGGGGIQYF.

V usage is TRBV29-1 and J usage is TRBJ1-1, with D possibly TRBD1 on 5 matching bases. Between the trimmed V and J ends, which lost 8 bases and 4 bases, there was a span of 20 bases. Germline values: CDR1 SQVTM, CDR2 ANQGSEA. This CDR3 region has 14 residues. CDR3 sequence reads: CSSQGIQGVTEAFF. The CDR3 region has the DNA TGCAGCAGCCAAGGGATTCAGGGTGTCACTGAAGCTTTCTTT.

This clonotype showed up just a few times. A much more abundant neighbour one base away suggests this may be a read error. The chain uses TRBV6-4 and TRBJ2-5; no definite D call. Germline CDR1 MRHNA, CDR2 SNTAGT. The CDR3 has 12 residues. With 4 bases removed from V and 5 bases from J, the gap between germline ends came to 8 bases. The CDR3 DNA sequence: TGTGCCAGCAGTGGTTTAGAGGAGACCCAGTACTTC. Translation: CASSGLEETQYF.

The chain joins TRBV4-1 to TRBJ2-2; 8 bases fit TRBD1. From germline, CDR1 is MGHRA and CDR2 YSYEKL. There are 18 residues in the CDR3. After removal of 1 base from V and 4 bases from J, the junction contained 11 bases not matched to a gene. The CDR3: CASSQGRSAGGSTGELFF. CDR3 DNA: TGCGCCAGCAGCCAAGGGCGGTCTGCAGGGGGCAGCACCGGGGAGCTGTTTTTT.

The V call is TRBV7-9, the J call TRBJ1-2, with D maybe TRBD1 (5 bases). The CDR3 is 13 amino acids. The V end was cut by 1 base, the J end by 6 bases, with 9 bases between. CDR1 is SEHNR and CDR2 is FQNEAQ in the germline V gene (reference sequence). The CDR3 here is CASSLGGVNGYTF. DNA for the CDR3: TGTGCCAGCAGCTTAGGGGGGGTCAATGGCTACACCTTC.

The rearrangement joins TRBV15 to TRBJ1-5, with D maybe TRBD1 (6 bases). The germline V gene encodes CDR1 LNHNV and CDR2 YYDKDF (reference sequence). Trimming shortened V by 0 bases and J by 14 bases, and 23 bases separated the two germline ends. This CDR3 has 16 amino acids. In nucleotides, the CDR3 is TGTGCCACCAGCAGAGATTATGGGAGCGGGGGCTCCTACGAGCATTTT. Translated, it gives CATSRDYGSGGSYEHF.

A single count supports this clonotype. V is TRBV29-1 and J is TRBJ1-2; D gene unclear. The CDR3 totals 12 residues. Germline CDR1 and CDR2: SQVTM and ANQGSEA. V shed 1 base and J shed 6 bases, with 9 bases lying between them. The CDR3 protein is CSVEVWGNGYTF. The CDR3 bases are TGCAGCGTTGAAGTATGGGGTAATGGCTACACCTTC.

This clonotype has ten or more counts. An end of the junction does not agree with germline; a read error may underlie this. The J gene is TRBJ2-3, the V gene TRBV7-7; TRBD2 matches 12 bases. This CDR3 has 15 amino acids. Germline lookup yields CDR1 SSHAT and CDR2 FNYEAQ (reference sequence). The CDR3: CASSRTSGNTDTQYF. In DNA, the CDR3 is TGTGCTAGCAGCCGGACTAGCGGGAACACAGATACGCAGTATTTT.

This clonotype was seen a single time. At one end the junction does not follow the germline gene, possibly because of a read error. The rearrangement joins TRBV20-1 to TRBJ2-7; the D gene is possibly TRBD2 (6 bases). The CDR3 consists of 15 residues. In germline, CDR1 is DFQATT, CDR2 SNEGSKA (reference sequence). The CDR3 is CNARDILARGGEQYF. The CDR3 DNA reads as TGCAATGCTAGAGATATCCTAGCGAGAGGTGGCGAGCAGTACTTC.

This clonotype was found once. The genes are TRBV12-3 or TRBV12-4 and TRBJ2-1, with 7 bases fitting TRBD2. The CDR3 contains 12 residues. The V gene end was trimmed by 8 bases and the J gene end by 12 bases; junction bases not matched to a gene: 10. The CDR3 DNA reads as TGTGCCAGCCATGACTCAGGGAGGGTGCAGTTCTTC. It yields the protein CASHDSGRVQFF.

The V and J genes are TRBV11-1 and TRBJ2-1; possible D gene TRBD2, 5 bases. The CDR3 runs 16 residues. V was clipped by 8 bases and J by 0 bases, with 17 bases between them. Germline V gene lookup returns CDR1 SGHAT and CDR2 FQDESV (reference sequence). CDR3: CASVPPRGSSYNEQFF. For the CDR3, the DNA is TGTGCCAGCGTACCCCCACGTGGGAGCTCCTACAATGAGCAGTTCTTC.

The chain joins TRBV20-1 to TRBJ2-7; unclear D gene. CDR3 length equals 13 residues. Trimming shortened V by 6 bases and J by 2 bases, and 14 bases separated the two germline ends. In germline, CDR1 is DFQATT, CDR2 SNEGSKA (reference sequence). This CDR3 is CSAMGTNPYEQYF. The CDR3 nucleotides read TGCAGTGCCATGGGCACAAACCCCTACGAGCAGTACTTC.

The chain carries TRBV2 and TRBJ1-5; no definite D call. The V gene lost 0 bases and the J gene lost 5 bases, with 8 bases spanning the gap. The germline CDR1 and CDR2 sequences are SNHLY and FYNNEI. The CDR3 extends over 14 amino acids. CDR3 in DNA: TGTGCCAGCAGTGAAGCTCGAACCGATCAGCCCCAGCATTTT. Translating it yields CASSEARTDQPQHF.

This clonotype showed up many times. CDR3 sequence reads: CASGGLAGNEQFF. The CDR3 DNA reads TGTGCCTCCGGGGGACTAGCGGGCAATGAGCAGTTCTTC. The chain combines TRBV10-3 with TRBJ2-1; 12 bases line up with TRBD2. Germline trimming cut 11 bases from V and 6 bases from J; bases unmatched to any gene: 5. CDR1 is ENHRY, CDR2 SYGVKD, per germline. This CDR3 has 13 residues.

The chain is built from TRBV7-8 and TRBJ2-5; 9 bases agree with TRBD1. The CDR3 length is 14 residues. CDR1 and CDR2 from the germline V gene are SGHVS and FQNEAQ. V gave up 6 bases and J gave up 11 bases; unmatched junction bases: 13. The chain's CDR3 is CASRTGGLPDSQYF. The CDR3 coding sequence is TGTGCCAGCAGGACAGGGGGGTTACCAGACTCACAGTACTTC.